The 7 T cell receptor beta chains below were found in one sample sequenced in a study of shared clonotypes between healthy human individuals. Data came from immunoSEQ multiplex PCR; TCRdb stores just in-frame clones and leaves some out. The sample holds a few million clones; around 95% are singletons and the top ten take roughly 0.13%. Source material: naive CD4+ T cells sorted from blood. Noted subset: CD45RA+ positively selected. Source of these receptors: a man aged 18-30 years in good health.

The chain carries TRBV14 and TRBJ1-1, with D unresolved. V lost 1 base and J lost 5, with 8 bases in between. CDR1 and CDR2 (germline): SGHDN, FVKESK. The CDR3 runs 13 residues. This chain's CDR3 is CASSQGVRTEAFF. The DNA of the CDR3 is TGTGCCAGCAGCCAAGGAGTGAGGACTGAAGCTTTCTTT.

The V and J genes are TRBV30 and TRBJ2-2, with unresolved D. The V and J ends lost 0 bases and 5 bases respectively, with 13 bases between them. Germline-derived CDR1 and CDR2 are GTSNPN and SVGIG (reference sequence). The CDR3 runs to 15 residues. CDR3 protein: CAWSVRRDGTGELFF. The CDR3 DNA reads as TGTGCCTGGAGTGTACGAAGGGATGGGACCGGGGAGCTGTTTTTT.

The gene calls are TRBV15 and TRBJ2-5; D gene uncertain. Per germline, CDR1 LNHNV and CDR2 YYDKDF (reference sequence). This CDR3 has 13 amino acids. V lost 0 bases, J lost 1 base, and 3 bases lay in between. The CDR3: CATSRDSQETQYF. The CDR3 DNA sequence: TGTGCCACCAGCAGAGACTCCCAAGAGACCCAGTACTTC.

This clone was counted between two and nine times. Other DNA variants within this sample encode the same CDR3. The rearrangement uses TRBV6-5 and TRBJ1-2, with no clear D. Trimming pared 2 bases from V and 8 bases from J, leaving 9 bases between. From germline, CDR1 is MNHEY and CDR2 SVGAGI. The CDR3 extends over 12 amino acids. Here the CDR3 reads CASSYPRGGYTF. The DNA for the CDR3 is TGTGCCAGCAGTTACCCTCGAGGCGGCTACACCTTC.

The CDR3 nucleotides read TGCGCCAGCAGCCAAAGTCCAATGCGCCCAGCCAAAAACATTCAGTACTTC. Translating it yields CASSQSPMRPAKNIQYF. This chain uses TRBV4-1 with TRBJ2-4; D call uncertain. Trimming took 2 bases from V and 0 from J, leaving 14 bases between them. There are 17 residues in the CDR3. Germline CDR1 and CDR2: MGHRA and YSYEKL.

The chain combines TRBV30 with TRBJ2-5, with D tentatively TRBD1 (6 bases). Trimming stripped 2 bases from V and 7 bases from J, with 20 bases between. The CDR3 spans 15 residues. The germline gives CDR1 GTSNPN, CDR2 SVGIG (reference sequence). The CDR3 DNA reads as TGTGCCTGGAGTCCCGGACAGCTAGCATTAGGGACCCAGTACTTC. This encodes CAWSPGQLALGTQYF.

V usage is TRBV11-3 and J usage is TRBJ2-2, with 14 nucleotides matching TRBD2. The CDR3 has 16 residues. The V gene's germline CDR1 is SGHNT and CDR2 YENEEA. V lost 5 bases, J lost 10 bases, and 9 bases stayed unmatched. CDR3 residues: CASSPGTSGGQKELFF. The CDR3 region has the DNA TGTGCCAGCAGCCCAGGGACTAGCGGGGGCCAGAAGGAGCTGTTTTTT. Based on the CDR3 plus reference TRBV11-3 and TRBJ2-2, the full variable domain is EAGVVQSPRYKIIEKKQPVAFWCNPISGHNTLYWYLQNLGQGPELLIRYENEEAVDDSQLPKDRFSAERLKGVDSTLKIQPAELGDSAVYLCASSPGTSGGQKELFFGEGSRLTVL.